These T cell receptor beta chains were read from a single sample in a study of blood T cell repertoires in COVID-19. Clones were read by immunoSEQ multiplex PCR, and TCRdb kept only the in-frame ones, dropping some. The sample gives 80,000 or so clones, 80% to 90% of which show up once; roughly 15% is in the top ten. The material sequenced was peripheral blood. These receptors were collected from a woman of 80 years or more with acute or convalescent COVID-19. Both conserved end residues are trimmed from each CDR3.

v_gene	j_gene	len	CDR3aa
TRBV5-1	TRBJ2-2	15	ASSLGGTSGGTGELF
TRBV25-1	TRBJ2-2	11	ASRTPIGRELF
TRBV11-3	TRBJ1-2	12	ASSMPGVVYGYT
TRBV9	TRBJ2-4	13	ASSVGTSGKNIQY
TRBV11-2	TRBJ1-2	12	ASSLVARGHGYT
TRBV6-5	TRBJ1-5	12	ASSHLGGNQPQH
TRBV18	TRBJ2-5	14	ASSPEQATYQETQY
TRBV24-1	TRBJ1-2	10	ATSDFGTNYT
TRBV2	TRBJ1-1	11	ASRGEGSSEAF
TRBV11-1	TRBJ2-5	14	ASSFLTQGKGKTQY
TRBV5-4	TRBJ1-4	13	ASSSNRGLNEKLF
TRBV19	TRBJ1-1	11	ASSIQGITEAF
TRBV7-3	TRBJ2-3	13	ASSPTGLSTDTQY
TRBV19	TRBJ1-3	12	ASKAPGFGNTIY
TRBV5-1	TRBJ1-3	13	ASSLATGAGNTIY
TRBV6-6	TRBJ1-6	16	ASSLGQGGGTYNSPLH
TRBV7-6	TRBJ2-7	13	ASSLGADREHEQY
TRBV6-2/TRBV6-3	TRBJ1-1	14	ASSRTGGPGGTEAF
TRBV10-3	TRBJ2-2	13	AISVREGDTGELF
TRBV5-1	TRBJ2-3	14	ASSLDSGGAADTQY
TRBV7-9	TRBJ2-5	12	ASESQGQSETQY
TRBV18	TRBJ1-1	13	ASSPPGGVRTEAF
TRBV19	TRBJ1-6	14	ASSQTTASGRSPLH
TRBV28	TRBJ2-1	14	ASSPGGEGSYNEQF
TRBV5-1	TRBJ2-7	13	ASRRLAGGSYEQY
TRBV10-3	TRBJ1-5	12	AISDYRGHQPQH
TRBV4-1	TRBJ2-7	12	ASSQPGGSYEQY
TRBV6-5	TRBJ1-6	13	ASTNPTGSNSPLH
TRBV28	TRBJ1-1	11	ASIWQLNTEAF
TRBV6-6	TRBJ1-4	15	ASSRRTGGSTNEKLF
TRBV7-8	TRBJ1-3	14	ASSPRQDSSGNTIY
TRBV10-2	TRBJ1-2	13	ASSDLDRSNYGYT
TRBV28	TRBJ2-7	11	ASSQALSYEQY
TRBV6-1	TRBJ1-2	13	ASSEALAGYYGYT
TRBV27	TRBJ2-7	13	ASSPPWAATYEQY
TRBV10-2	TRBJ2-1	12	ASSSVQGLGGQF